A single sample gave rise to the 24 T cell receptor beta chains below, sequenced in a study of blood T cell repertoires in COVID-19. Measured with immunoSEQ multiplex PCR; TCRdb has only the in-frame clones, and not every one. The sample lists roughly 71,000 clones, roughly 83% occurring once. Sequenced sample: peripheral blood. All receptors come from a woman of 80 years or more with acute or convalescent COVID-19.

The CDR3 DNA follows: TGTGCCAGCAGCTTAAGGGGGGGCTATGGCTACACCTTC. This codes for CASSLRGGYGYTF. This chain joins TRBV11-2 and TRBJ1-2; a weak D match, TRBD1 (6 bases). V gave up 2 bases and J gave up 4 bases, with 8 bases separating them. The CDR3 has 13 residues. Germline CDR1 reads SGHAT; CDR2 reads FQNNGV. Full variable domain (outside the CDR3, taken from reference TRBV11-2 and TRBJ1-2): EAGVAQSPRYKIIEKRQSVAFWCNPISGHATLYWYQQILGQGPKLLIQFQNNGVVDDSQLPKDRFSAERLKGVDSTLKIQPAKLEDSAVYLCASSLRGGYGYTFGSGTRLTVV.

The gene calls are TRBV10-1 and TRBJ2-1, with TRBD1 matching 7 bases. Losses at the gene ends were 3 bases for V and 6 bases for J; bases not matched to a gene: 8. CDR3 length: 15 residues. Per the germline V gene, CDR1 is WNHNN and CDR2 is SYGVQD (reference sequence). CDR3: CASSEAGTDSNEQFF. The CDR3 nucleotides read TGCGCCAGCAGTGAAGCCGGGACAGATTCCAATGAGCAGTTCTTC.

This clone has just a few counts. CDR3 DNA sequence: TGCGCCACACGGGGAACAGGGGGCAATGAGCAGTTCTTC. As protein: CATRGTGGNEQFF. The chain carries TRBV4-1 and TRBJ2-1; 8 bases match TRBD1. CDR1 is MGHRA, CDR2 YSYEKL, per germline. The junction had 8 bases not matched to a gene; V was cut back by 10 bases and J by 6 bases. The CDR3 is 13 residues long.

This chain joins TRBV18 and TRBJ2-1, with 9 bases fitting TRBD2. After removal of 3 bases from V and 4 bases from J, the junction contained 13 bases not matched to a gene. Germline CDR1 is KGHSH and CDR2 is LQKENI. The CDR3 spans 18 residues. CDR3 coding DNA: TGTGCCAGCTCACCCCCTATGAAGACTAGCGGACCATACAATGAGCAGTTCTTC. Amino acid sequence: CASSPPMKTSGPYNEQFF.

The V call is TRBV20-1, the J call TRBJ1-4; unclear D gene. Looked up from germline, CDR1 is DFQATT and CDR2 is SNEGSKA (reference sequence). The CDR3 covers 13 residues. V lost 3 bases and J 8 bases, leaving 13 bases between the germline ends. CDR3 sequence: CSASRQAGEKLFF. DNA of the CDR3: TGCAGTGCTAGTCGGCAGGCAGGCGAAAAACTGTTTTTT.

The chain carries TRBV7-9 and TRBJ1-5, with D possibly being TRBD1 (6 bases). CDR1 is SEHNR, CDR2 FQNEAQ, per germline (reference sequence). V shed 1 base and J shed 4 bases, with 8 bases lying between them. This CDR3 region has 14 residues. The CDR3 DNA follows: TGTGCCAGCAGCTTAGACAGGGCGAATCAGCCCCAGCATTTT. Its translation is CASSLDRANQPQHF.

In this sample, this clone turned up a few times. Additional DNA sequences in this sample encode the identical CDR3. This chain connects TRBV19 to TRBJ1-1; 8 nucleotides agree with TRBD1. This CDR3 region has 13 residues. The V segment lost 6 bases and the J segment 9 bases; nucleotides outside the gene matches: 9. Germline V gene sequence: CDR1 LNHDA, CDR2 SQIVND (reference sequence). The CDR3 protein is CASSPDREFKAFF. The CDR3 bases are TGTGCCAGTAGCCCGGACAGGGAGTTTAAAGCTTTCTTT.

This chain uses TRBV6-5 with TRBJ1-2; D gene unclear. The CDR3 has 13 amino acids. Deletions cut 9 bases from V and 7 bases from J, with 18 bases between. Germline-derived CDR1 and CDR2 are MNHEY and SVGAGI. The CDR3 here is CASYESLESGYTF. The DNA for the CDR3 is TGTGCCAGTTACGAATCTCTTGAGAGTGGCTACACCTTC.

The gene calls are TRBV5-5 and TRBJ1-1; D is unresolved. Germline CDR1 is SGHKS and CDR2 is YYEKEE (reference sequence). The CDR3 sequence is 13 residues long. Deletions cut 0 bases from V and 1 base from J, with 4 bases between. CDR3 coding DNA: TGTGCCAGCAGCTTGGCAGGGAACACTGAAGCTTTCTTT. It translates to CASSLAGNTEAFF.

In DNA form, the CDR3 reads TGTGCCAGTAGTCCAATTCGGACACCTAGCTCCTACAATGAGCAGTTCTTC. Its protein product is CASSPIRTPSSYNEQFF. The chain employs TRBV19 and TRBJ2-1, with D perhaps TRBD1 (5 bases). V dropped 5 bases and J dropped 0 bases, with 17 bases sitting between them. The CDR3 spans 17 residues. Per germline, CDR1 LNHDA and CDR2 SQIVND (reference sequence).

The genes are TRBV5-1 and TRBJ2-7; TRBD2 agrees at 9 bases. CDR3 length: 13 amino acids. V lost 4 bases to trimming and J lost 6 bases; unmatched junction nucleotides: 5. CDR1 and CDR2 from the germline V gene are SGHRS and YFSETQ. In DNA form, the CDR3 reads TGCGCCAGCAGCCCGGGACTAGCTTCCGAGCAGTACTTC. This gives the protein CASSPGLASEQYF. Variable domain in full (rest from reference TRBV5-1 and TRBJ2-7): KAGVTQTPRYLIKTRGQQVTLSCSPISGHRSVSWYQQTPGQGLQFLFEYFSETQRNKGNFPGRFSGRQFSNSRSEMNVSTLELGDSALYLCASSPGLASEQYFGPGTRLTVT.

The chain is built from TRBV6-1 and TRBJ2-5, with 11 bases that match TRBD2. With V trimmed by 4 bases and J by 0 bases, 4 bases remained unmatched. This CDR3 has 16 amino acids. Germline V gene sequence: CDR1 MNHNS, CDR2 SASEGT. The CDR3 coding sequence is TGTGCCAGCAGTGGTGGGACTAGCGGATACCAAGAGACCCAGTACTTC. It is translated as CASSGGTSGYQETQYF.

This CDR3 reads CASSTRLVTVYEQYF. Written as DNA, the CDR3 is TGTGCCAGCAGTACCCGACTGGTTACGGTCTACGAGCAGTACTTC. The chain is built from TRBV28 and TRBJ2-7; D ambiguous. The V and J ends lost 5 bases and 3 bases respectively, with 17 bases between them. The CDR3 extends over 15 amino acids. Germline assignment: CDR1 MDHEN and CDR2 SYDVKM.

With respect to this clone: The missing conserved phenylalanine or tryptophan at the end of this CDR3 makes a read error likely. Because the CDR3's place on the DNA is in doubt, the DNA is left out and the CDR3 is given as listed by TCRdb. This chain connects TRBV6-2 or TRBV6-3 to TRBJ1-2. CDR1 and CDR2 from the germline V gene are MNHEY and SVGEGT. The CDR3 length is 12 residues, termini included. CDR3 amino acids: CASSEPGFGPVL.

Note on this clone: At one end, the junction sequence differs from germline, possibly due to a read error. The V and J genes are TRBV2 and TRBJ1-4, with 10 positions matching TRBD1. CDR3 length equals 11 residues. Germline assignment: CDR1 SNHLY and CDR2 FYNNEI. The CDR3, as DNA: TGTGCCAGCAGTGTCGGTGGACAGGGGGTTTTT. Translating gives CASSVGGQGVF.

This sequence joins TRBV30 and TRBJ1-5; D possibly corresponds to TRBD1 (5 bases). Germline CDR1 and CDR2: GTSNPN and SVGIG (reference sequence). The germline V and J ends were trimmed by 5 bases and 0 bases, with 17 bases remaining between them. CDR3 length equals 16 residues. The CDR3 reads CAWGAAELGSNQPQHF. DNA of the CDR3: TGTGCCTGGGGGGCGGCGGAGCTGGGTAGCAATCAGCCCCAGCATTTT.

This clone was recorded a few times. The chain has TRBV6-5 and TRBJ1-2; D unclear. Between the trimmed V and J ends, which lost 8 bases and 3 bases, there was a span of 13 bases. The CDR3 loop spans 13 amino acids. Germline CDR1 MNHEY, CDR2 SVGAGI. CDR3 DNA: TGTGCCAGCGGGGAGGGCGGGGACTATGGCTACACCTTC. It is translated as CASGEGGDYGYTF.

This clone was seen only once. The rearrangement joins TRBV24-1 to TRBJ1-2; TRBD1 agrees at 10 bases. Germline lookup yields CDR1 KGHDR and CDR2 SFDVKD. V was clipped by 3 bases and J by 3 bases; unmatched bases: 6. The CDR3 totals 16 residues. The CDR3 DNA follows: TGTGCCACCAGTGATGGCACGACAGGGGGCGACTATGGCTACACCTTC. Translating gives CATSDGTTGGDYGYTF.

The chain joins TRBV5-6 to TRBJ1-2; D is perhaps TRBD1 (5 bases). CDR3 length equals 13 residues. Trimming stripped 0 bases from V and 5 bases from J, with 8 bases between. CDR1 and CDR2 (germline): SGHDT, YYEEEE. The CDR3 loop is CASSLVSGYGYTF. The CDR3 DNA sequence: TGTGCCAGCAGCTTGGTGTCAGGGTATGGCTACACCTTC.

V and J are TRBV19 and TRBJ2-4, with D perhaps matching TRBD1 (6 bases). Germline V lookup: CDR1 LNHDA, CDR2 SQIVND (reference sequence). The CDR3 sequence is 13 residues long. V dropped 8 bases and J dropped 6 bases, with 14 bases sitting between them. CDR3 coding DNA: TGTGCCAGTGCCGACAGGAGCGGAAACATTCAGTACTTC. This translates into CASADRSGNIQYF.

On this clone itself: At the DNA level, this CDR3 is encoded by other sequences in the same sample as well. The V call is TRBV18, the J call TRBJ1-2, with D tentatively TRBD1 (5 bases). Looked up from germline, CDR1 is KGHSH and CDR2 is LQKENI. The CDR3 length is 14 residues. The V gene lost 0 bases and the J gene lost 2 bases, with 7 bases spanning the gap. CDR3 DNA sequence: TGTGCCAGCTCACCACCGGGGGGGAACTATGGCTACACCTTC. It codes for CASSPPGGNYGYTF.

This chain joins TRBV5-1 and TRBJ1-4; 7 positions match TRBD1. CDR3 length equals 15 residues. The junction had 8 bases not matched to a gene; V was cut back by 5 bases and J by 4 bases. Germline V lookup: CDR1 SGHRS, CDR2 YFSETQ. DNA for the CDR3: TGCGCCAGCAGGACGACAGGGTTGGTTAATGAAAAACTGTTTTTT. Residues: CASRTTGLVNEKLFF.

The J gene is TRBJ2-2, the V gene TRBV27, with D tentatively TRBD1 (9 bases). Germline V lookup: CDR1 MNHEY, CDR2 SMNVEV (reference sequence). The CDR3 is made up of 19 amino acids. V lost 5 bases, J lost 4 bases, and 26 bases lay in between. The CDR3 DNA sequence: TGTGCCAGCAGTGTAGGACAGGGGAAGTCTCGGGAGGGCACCGGGGAGCTGTTTTTT. The encoded protein is CASSVGQGKSREGTGELFF.

CDR3 residues: CASSYRRQGARNEQFF. The CDR3 bases are TGTGCCAGCAGTTACCGTCGACAGGGGGCGCGGAATGAGCAGTTCTTC. V usage is TRBV6-5 and J usage is TRBJ2-1, with 10 bases aligning to TRBD1. V lost 2 bases to trimming and J lost 7 bases; unmatched junction nucleotides: 8. CDR3 size: 16 residues. From germline, CDR1 is MNHEY and CDR2 SVGAGI.